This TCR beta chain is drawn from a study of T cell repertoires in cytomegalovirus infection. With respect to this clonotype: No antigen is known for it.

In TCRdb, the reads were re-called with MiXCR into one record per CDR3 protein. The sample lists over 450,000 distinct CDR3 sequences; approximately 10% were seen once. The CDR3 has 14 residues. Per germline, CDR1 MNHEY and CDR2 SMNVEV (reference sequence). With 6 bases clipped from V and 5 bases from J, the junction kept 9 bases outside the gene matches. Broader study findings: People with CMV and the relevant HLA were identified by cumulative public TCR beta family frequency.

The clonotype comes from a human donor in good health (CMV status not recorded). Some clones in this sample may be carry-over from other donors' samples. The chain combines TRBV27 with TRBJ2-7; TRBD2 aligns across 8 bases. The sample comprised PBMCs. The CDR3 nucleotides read TGTGCCAGCAGCAGCCTGCGGGGGGTCGACGAGCAGTACTTC. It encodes CASSSLRGVDEQYF.